Listed below are T cell receptor beta chains from one sample, sequenced in a study of shared clonotypes between healthy human individuals. Clones were sequenced by immunoSEQ multiplex PCR, and TCRdb holds only the in-frame ones, with some missing. The sample lists 2 million to 3 million clones; 90% to 95% were seen once. Sequencing used naive CD4+ T cells sorted from blood. Receptor source: a man aged 18 to 29 in good health. Both conserved end residues are part of each CDR3.

V	CDR3
TRBV7-9	CASSLTGLNTIYF
TRBV13	CASSLAQGVANVLTF
TRBV5-6	CASSLAYYGYTF
TRBV5-8	CASSPTLTFYEQYF
TRBV5-1	CASSPRDRGCNQPQHF
TRBV10-1	CASSDRRLNTGELFF
TRBV6-1	CASSSQLKSDTEAFF
TRBV5-1	CASSPPLGTGNNEQFF
TRBV5-5	CASSFRLAGAPNEQYF
TRBV2	CASTRTRDETQYF
TRBV5-1	CASSLDRGYYEQYF
TRBV28	CASRSQQGANEKLFF
TRBV6-5	CASSYSPAATYEQYF
TRBV7-8	CASSIQGGTTNEKLFF
TRBV30	CAWTTARPGRGGNTIYF
TRBV11-3	CASSRGGLGQSTDTQYF
TRBV5-4	CASSSDRYGYTF
TRBV5-1	CASSLEGQGQGTQYF
TRBV27	CASSLSPRTSTDTQYF